This entry concerns a single TCR beta chain. Antigen: not known. The sample originates from a study of T cells in Graves' hyperthyroidism and ophthalmopathy. Study results and caveats: Using 13 V-J features, a model discriminated ophthalmopathy from stable hyperthyroidism.

Using RNA transcripts as the source, TCR beta CDR3 regions were amplified. The TCR CDR3 first-round RT-PCR relied on the HTBI primer set. TCRdb used MiXCR to reprocess the multiplex PCR reads, holding one entry per CDR3 protein. The sample gives roughly 500,000 distinct CDR3 sequences, roughly a sixth of which show up once; 29% is in the top ten. The sequenced material came from blood. The sequence was obtained from a woman aged 25 to 39 with Graves' ophthalmopathy.

Here the CDR3 reads CASSQDWGTGLNSGNTIYF. CDR3 DNA sequence: TGCGCCAGCAGCCAAGATTGGGGGACAGGGCTAAACTCTGGAAACACCATATATTTT. The chain uses TRBV4-3 and TRBJ1-3; 9 nucleotides align to TRBD1. J lost 0 bases, V lost 0 bases, and 9 bases had no gene match. Germline lookup yields CDR1 LGHNA and CDR2 YSLEER. The CDR3 spans 19 residues.